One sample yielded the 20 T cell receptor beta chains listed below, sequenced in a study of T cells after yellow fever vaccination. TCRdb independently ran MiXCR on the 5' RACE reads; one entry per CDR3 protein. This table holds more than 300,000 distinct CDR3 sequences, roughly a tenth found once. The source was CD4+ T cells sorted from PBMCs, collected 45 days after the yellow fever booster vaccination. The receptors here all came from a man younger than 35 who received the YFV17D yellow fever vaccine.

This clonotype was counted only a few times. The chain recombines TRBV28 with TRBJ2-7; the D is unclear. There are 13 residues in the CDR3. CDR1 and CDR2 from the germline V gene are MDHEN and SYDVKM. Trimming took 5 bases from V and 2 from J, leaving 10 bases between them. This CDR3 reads CASSPGPPYEQYV. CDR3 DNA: TGTGCCAGCAGTCCCGGACCTCCCTACGAGCAGTACGTC.

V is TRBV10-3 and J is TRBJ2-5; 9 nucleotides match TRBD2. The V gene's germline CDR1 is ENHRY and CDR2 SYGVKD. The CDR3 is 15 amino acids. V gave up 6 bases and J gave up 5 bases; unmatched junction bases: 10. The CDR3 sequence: CAISLAGGPMETQYF. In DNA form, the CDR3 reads TGTGCCATCAGCCTTGCGGGGGGGCCGATGGAGACCCAGTACTTC.

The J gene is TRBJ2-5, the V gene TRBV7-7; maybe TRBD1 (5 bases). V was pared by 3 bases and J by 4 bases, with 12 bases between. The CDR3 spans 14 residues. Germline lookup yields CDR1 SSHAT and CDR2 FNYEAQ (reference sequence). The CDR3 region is CASSLQDTSETQYF. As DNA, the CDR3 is TGTGCCAGCAGCTTGCAGGACACCTCAGAGACCCAGTACTTC.

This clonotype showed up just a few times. The CDR3 sequence is CASGGPAKNIQYF. DNA for the CDR3: TGTGCCAGCGGGGGGCCGGCCAAAAACATTCAGTACTTC. The chain combines TRBV2 with TRBJ2-4, with D tentatively TRBD1 or TRBD2 (6 bases each). The CDR3 runs 13 residues. The V end lost 8 bases, the J end lost 1 base, and 9 bases lay between the germline ends. Germline V lookup: CDR1 SNHLY, CDR2 FYNNEI.

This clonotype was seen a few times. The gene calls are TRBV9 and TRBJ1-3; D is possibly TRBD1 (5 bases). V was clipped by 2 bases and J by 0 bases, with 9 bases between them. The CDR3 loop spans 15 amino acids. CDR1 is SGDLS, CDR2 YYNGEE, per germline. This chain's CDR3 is CASSVGRDSGNTIYF. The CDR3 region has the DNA TGTGCCAGCAGCGTGGGGCGGGACTCTGGAAACACCATATATTTT. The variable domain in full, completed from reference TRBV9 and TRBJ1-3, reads DSGVTQTPKHLITATGQRVTLRCSPRSGDLSVYWYQQSLDQGLQFLIQYYNGEERAKGNILERFSAQQFPDLHSELNLSSLELGDSALYFCASSVGRDSGNTIYFGEGSWLTVV.

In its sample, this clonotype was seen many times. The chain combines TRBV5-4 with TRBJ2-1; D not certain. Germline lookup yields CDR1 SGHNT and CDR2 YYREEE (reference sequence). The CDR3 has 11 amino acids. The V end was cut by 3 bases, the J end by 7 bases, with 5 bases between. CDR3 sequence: CASSWGNEQFF. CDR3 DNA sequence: TGTGCCAGCAGCTGGGGTAATGAGCAGTTCTTC.

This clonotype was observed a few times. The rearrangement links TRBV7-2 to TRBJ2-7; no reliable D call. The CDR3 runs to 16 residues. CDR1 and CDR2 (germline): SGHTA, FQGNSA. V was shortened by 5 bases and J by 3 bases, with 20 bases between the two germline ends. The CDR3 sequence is CASSPHQPGLFYEQYF. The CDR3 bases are TGTGCCAGCAGCCCCCATCAGCCGGGCCTCTTCTACGAGCAGTACTTC.

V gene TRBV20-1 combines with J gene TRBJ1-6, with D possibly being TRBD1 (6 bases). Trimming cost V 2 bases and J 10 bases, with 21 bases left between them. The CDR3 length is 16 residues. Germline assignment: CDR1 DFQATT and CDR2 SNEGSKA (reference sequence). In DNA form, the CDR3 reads TGCAGTGCTAGAAATTTGGGAGAGGGGGTAGGGTCACCCCTCCACTTT. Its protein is CSARNLGEGVGSPLHF.

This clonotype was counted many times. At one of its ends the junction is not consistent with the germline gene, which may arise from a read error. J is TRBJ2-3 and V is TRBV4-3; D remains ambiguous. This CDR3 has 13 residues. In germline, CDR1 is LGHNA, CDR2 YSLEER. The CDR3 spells CASSQDLTDTQYF. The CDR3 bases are TGTGCCAGCAGCCAAGATCTCACAGATACGCAGTATTTT.

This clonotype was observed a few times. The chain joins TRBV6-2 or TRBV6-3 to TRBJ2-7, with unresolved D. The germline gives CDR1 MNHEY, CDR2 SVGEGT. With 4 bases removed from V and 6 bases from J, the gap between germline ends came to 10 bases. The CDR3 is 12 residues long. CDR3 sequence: CASSSRPSEQYF. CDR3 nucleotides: TGTGCCAGCAGTTCAAGGCCCTCCGAGCAGTACTTC.

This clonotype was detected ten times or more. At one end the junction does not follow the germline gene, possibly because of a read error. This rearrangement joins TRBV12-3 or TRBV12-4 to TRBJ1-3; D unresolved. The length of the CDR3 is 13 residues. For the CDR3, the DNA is TGTGCCAGCAGCTTAGCAGCAGCGGCCACCATATATTTT. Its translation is CASSLAAAATIYF.

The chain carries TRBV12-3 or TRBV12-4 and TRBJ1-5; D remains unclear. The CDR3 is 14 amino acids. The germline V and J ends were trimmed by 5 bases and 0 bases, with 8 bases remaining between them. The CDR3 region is CASSRDVSNQPQHF. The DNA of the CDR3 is TGTGCCAGCAGTCGAGACGTTAGCAATCAGCCCCAGCATTTT.

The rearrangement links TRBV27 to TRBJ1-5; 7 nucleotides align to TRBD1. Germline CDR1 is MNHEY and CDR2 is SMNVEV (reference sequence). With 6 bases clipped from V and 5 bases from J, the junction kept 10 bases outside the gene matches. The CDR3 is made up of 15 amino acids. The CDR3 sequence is CASSSGQRWDQPQHF. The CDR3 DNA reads TGTGCCAGCAGCTCGGGACAGCGATGGGATCAGCCCCAGCATTTT.

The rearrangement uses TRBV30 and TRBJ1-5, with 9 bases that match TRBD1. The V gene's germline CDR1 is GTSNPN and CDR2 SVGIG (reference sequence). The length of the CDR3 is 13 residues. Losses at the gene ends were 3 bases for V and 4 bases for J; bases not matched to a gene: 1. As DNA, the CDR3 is TGTGCCTGGAGGGGACAGGGAAATCAGCCCCAGCATTTT. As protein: CAWRGQGNQPQHF.

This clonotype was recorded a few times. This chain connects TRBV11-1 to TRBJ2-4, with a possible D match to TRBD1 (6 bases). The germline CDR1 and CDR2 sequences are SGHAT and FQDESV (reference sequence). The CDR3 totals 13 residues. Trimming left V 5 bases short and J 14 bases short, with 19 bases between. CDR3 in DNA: TGTGCCAGCAGCCGGGACATCCAAGGAAGAGAGTACTTC. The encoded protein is CASSRDIQGREYF.

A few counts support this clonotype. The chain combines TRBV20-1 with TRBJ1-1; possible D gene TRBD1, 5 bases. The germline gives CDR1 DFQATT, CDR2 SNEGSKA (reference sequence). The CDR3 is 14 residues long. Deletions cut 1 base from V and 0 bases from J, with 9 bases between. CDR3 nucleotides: TGCAGTGCTAGAGCAGGGAGCGTGAACACTGAAGCTTTCTTT. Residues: CSARAGSVNTEAFF.

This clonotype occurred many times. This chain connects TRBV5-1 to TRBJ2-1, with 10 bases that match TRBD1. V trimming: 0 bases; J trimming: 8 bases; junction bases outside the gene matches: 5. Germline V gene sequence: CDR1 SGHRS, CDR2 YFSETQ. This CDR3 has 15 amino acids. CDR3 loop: CASSLEGQGWDEQFF. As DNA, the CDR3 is TGCGCCAGCAGCTTGGAGGGACAGGGGTGGGATGAGCAGTTCTTC.

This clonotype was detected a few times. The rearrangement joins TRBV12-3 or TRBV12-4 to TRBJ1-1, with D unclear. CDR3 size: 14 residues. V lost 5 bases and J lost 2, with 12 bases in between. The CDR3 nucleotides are TGTGCCAGCAGTACCCGGACCCCTAACACTGAAGCTTTCTTT. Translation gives CASSTRTPNTEAFF.

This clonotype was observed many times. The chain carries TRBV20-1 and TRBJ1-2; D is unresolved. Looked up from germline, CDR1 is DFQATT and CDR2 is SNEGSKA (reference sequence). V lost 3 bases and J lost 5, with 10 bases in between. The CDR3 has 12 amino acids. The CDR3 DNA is TGCAGTGCTAGTCGGGAGGTGTATGGCTACACCTTC. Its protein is CSASREVYGYTF.

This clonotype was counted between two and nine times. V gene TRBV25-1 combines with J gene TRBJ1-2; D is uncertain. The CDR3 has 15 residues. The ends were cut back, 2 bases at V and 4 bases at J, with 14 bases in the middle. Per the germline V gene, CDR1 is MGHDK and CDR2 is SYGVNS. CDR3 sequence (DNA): TGTGCCAGCAGTGAAAGTGTTACAGACGGCTATGGCTACACCTTC. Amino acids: CASSESVTDGYGYTF.